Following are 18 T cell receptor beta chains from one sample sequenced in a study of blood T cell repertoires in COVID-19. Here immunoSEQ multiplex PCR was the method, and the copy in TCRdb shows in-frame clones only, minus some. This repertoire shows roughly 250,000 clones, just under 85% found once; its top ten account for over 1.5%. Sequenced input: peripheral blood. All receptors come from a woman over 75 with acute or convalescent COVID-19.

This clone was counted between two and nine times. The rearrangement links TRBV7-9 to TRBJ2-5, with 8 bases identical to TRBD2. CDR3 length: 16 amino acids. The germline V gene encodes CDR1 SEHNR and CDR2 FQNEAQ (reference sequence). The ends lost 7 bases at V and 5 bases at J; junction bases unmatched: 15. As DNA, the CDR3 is TGTGCCAGCATAGAAAAAGGGACTAGTTCACGGGAGACCCAGTACTTC. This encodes CASIEKGTSSRETQYF. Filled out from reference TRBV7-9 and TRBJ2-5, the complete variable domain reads DTGVSQNPRHKITKRGQNVTFRCDPISEHNRLYWYRQTLGQGPEFLTYFQNEAQLEKSRLLSDRFSAERPKGSFSTLEIQRTEQGDSAMYLCASIEKGTSSRETQYFGPGTRLLVL.

In DNA form, the CDR3 reads TGTGCCAGCAGACTGGACAGGAACACTGAAGCTTTCTTT. Protein: CASRLDRNTEAFF. The J gene is TRBJ1-1, the V gene TRBV2, with D possibly TRBD1 on 6 matching bases. The CDR3 length is 13 residues. Germline V gene sequence: CDR1 SNHLY, CDR2 FYNNEI. The V end was cut by 6 bases, the J end by 1 base, with 9 bases between.

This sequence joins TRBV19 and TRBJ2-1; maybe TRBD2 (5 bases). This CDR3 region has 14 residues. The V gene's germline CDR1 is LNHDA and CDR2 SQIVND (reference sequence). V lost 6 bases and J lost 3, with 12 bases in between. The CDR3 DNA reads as TGTGCCAGTAGCAAGGAGGATTTCTACAATGAGCAGTTCTTC. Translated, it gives CASSKEDFYNEQFF.

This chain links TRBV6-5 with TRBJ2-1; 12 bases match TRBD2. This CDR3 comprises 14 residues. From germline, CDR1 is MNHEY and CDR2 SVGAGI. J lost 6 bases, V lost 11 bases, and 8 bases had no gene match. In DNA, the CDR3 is TGTGCCGCGTCCGGGACTAGCGGGTCCAATGAGCAGTTCTTC. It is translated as CAASGTSGSNEQFF.

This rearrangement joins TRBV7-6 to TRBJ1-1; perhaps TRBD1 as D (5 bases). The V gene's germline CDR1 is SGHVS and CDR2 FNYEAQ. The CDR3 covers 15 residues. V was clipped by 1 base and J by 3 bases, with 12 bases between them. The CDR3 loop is CASSLGLGQDTEAFF. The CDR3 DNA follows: TGTGCCAGCAGCTTAGGTCTAGGACAAGACACTGAAGCTTTCTTT.

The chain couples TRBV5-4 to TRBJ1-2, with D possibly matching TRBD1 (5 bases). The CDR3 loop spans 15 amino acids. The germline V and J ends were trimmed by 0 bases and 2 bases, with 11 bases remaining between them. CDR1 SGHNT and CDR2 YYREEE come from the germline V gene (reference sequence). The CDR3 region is CASSLGPGGNYGYTF. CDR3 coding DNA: TGTGCCAGCAGCTTGGGCCCCGGGGGGAACTATGGCTACACCTTC. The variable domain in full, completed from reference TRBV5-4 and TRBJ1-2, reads ETGVTQSPTHLIKTRGQQVTLRCSSQSGHNTVSWYQQALGQGPQFIFQYYREEENGRGNFPPRFSGLQFPNYSSELNVNALELDDSALYLCASSLGPGGNYGYTFGSGTRLTVV.

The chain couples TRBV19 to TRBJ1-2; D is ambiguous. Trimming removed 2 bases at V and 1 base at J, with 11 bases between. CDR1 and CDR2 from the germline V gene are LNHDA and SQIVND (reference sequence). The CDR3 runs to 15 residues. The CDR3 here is CASSITVPYNYGYTF. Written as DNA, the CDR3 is TGTGCCAGTAGTATAACAGTACCGTATAACTATGGCTACACCTTC.

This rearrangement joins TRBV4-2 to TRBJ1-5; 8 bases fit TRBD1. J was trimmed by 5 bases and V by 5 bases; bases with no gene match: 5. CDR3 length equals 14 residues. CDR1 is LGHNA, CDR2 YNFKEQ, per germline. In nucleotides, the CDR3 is TGTGCCAGCAGCTTGACAGGGGCGTATCAGCCCCAGCATTTT. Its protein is CASSLTGAYQPQHF.

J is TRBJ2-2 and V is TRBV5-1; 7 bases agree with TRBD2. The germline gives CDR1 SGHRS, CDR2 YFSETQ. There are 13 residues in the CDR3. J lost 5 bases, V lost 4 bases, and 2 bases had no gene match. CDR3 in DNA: TGCGCCAGCAGCAGGGAGGGGACCGGGGAGCTGTTTTTT. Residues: CASSREGTGELFF.

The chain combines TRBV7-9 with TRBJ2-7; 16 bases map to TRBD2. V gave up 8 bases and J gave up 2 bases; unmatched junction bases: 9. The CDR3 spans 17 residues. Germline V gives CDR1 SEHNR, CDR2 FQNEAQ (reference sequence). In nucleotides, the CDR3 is TGTGCCAGCTCTCCGGGACTAGCGGGGGGGAGGCCCTACGAGCAGTACTTC. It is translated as CASSPGLAGGRPYEQYF.

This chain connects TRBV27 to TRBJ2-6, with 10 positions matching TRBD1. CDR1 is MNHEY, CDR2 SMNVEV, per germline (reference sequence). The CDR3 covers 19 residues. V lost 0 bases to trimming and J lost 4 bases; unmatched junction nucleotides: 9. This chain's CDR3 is CASSLSSDRGRGGANVLTF. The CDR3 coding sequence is TGTGCCAGCAGTTTATCAAGTGACAGGGGGCGGGGAGGGGCCAACGTCCTGACTTTC.

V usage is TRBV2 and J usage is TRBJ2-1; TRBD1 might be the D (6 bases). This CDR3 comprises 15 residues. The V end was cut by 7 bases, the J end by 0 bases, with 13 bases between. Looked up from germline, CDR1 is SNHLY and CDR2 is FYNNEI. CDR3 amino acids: CASKRQGSSYNEQFF. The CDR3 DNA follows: TGTGCCAGCAAGCGGCAGGGGAGCTCCTACAATGAGCAGTTCTTC.

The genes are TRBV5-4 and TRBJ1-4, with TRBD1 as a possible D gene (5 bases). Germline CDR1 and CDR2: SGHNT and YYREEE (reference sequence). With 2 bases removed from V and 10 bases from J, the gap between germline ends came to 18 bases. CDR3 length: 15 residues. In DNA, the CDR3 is TGTGCCAGCAGCTTAAGGGAAACCTTGGGGGGAAAACTGTTTTTT. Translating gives CASSLRETLGGKLFF.

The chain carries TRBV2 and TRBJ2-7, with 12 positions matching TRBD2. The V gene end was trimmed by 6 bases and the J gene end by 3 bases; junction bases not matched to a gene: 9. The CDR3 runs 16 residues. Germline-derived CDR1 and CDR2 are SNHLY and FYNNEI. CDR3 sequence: CASSQGLAGPLYEQYF. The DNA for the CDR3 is TGTGCCAGCAGCCAAGGACTAGCGGGGCCCCTCTACGAGCAGTACTTC. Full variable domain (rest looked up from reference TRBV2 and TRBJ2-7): EPEVTQTPSHQVTQMGQEVILRCVPISNHLYFYWYRQILGQKVEFLVSFYNNEISEKSEIFDDQFSVERPDGSNFTLKIRSTKLEDSAMYFCASSQGLAGPLYEQYFGPGTRLTVT.

The CDR3 coding sequence is TGTGCCAGCAGTTTAGGGGTGGCCTATCCTGAAGCTTTCTTT. Translation gives CASSLGVAYPEAFF. The V call is TRBV6-2 or TRBV6-3, the J call TRBJ1-1, with a tentative D call TRBD1 (5 bases). Germline CDR1 and CDR2: MNHEY and SVGEGT. Trimming cost V 4 bases and J 6 bases, with 15 bases left between them. The CDR3 has 14 residues.

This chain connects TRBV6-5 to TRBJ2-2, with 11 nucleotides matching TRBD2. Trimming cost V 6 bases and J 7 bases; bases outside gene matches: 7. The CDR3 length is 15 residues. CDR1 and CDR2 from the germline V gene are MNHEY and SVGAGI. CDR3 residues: CASRDSGGAVGELFF. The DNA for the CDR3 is TGTGCCAGCAGGGATAGCGGGGGGGCGGTCGGGGAGCTGTTTTTT.

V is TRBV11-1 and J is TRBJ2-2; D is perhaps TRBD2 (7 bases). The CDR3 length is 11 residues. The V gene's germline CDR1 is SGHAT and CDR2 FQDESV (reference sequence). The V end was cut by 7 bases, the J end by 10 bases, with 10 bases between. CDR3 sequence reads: CASKGGAELFF. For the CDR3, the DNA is TGTGCCAGCAAGGGGGGGGCGGAGCTGTTTTTT.

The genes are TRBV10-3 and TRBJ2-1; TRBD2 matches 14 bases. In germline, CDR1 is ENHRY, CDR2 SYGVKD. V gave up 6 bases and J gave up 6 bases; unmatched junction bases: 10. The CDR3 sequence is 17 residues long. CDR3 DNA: TGTGCCATCAGGCCGGGACTAGCGGGAGAAAGTTCCAATGAGCAGTTCTTC. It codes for CAIRPGLAGESSNEQFF.